One and the same sample provided the 7 T cell receptor beta chains below, sequenced in a study of lymphopenia after photon versus proton radiotherapy. Profiled with immunoSEQ multiplex PCR; TCRdb holds only in-frame clones, not every one. The data hold tens of thousands of clones, with around 88% observed a single time. Sequencing was performed on peripheral blood, taken from a patient treated with photon-based radiotherapy. The receptors were sampled from a man aged 35 to 55 with gastric cancer.

This clone appeared a single time. The chain combines TRBV4-1 with TRBJ1-2; TRBD1 matches at 8 bases. CDR1 is MGHRA, CDR2 YSYEKL, per germline. V dropped 0 bases and J dropped 4; count of bases not matched to a gene: 7. The CDR3 totals 16 residues. The DNA for the CDR3 is TGCGCCAGCAGCCAAGAATCAGGGGGCAATATCTATGGCTACACCTTC. It encodes CASSQESGGNIYGYTF.

This clone was observed once. Here the CDR3 DNA reads TGTGCCAGCAGGGGTGGGAGCTACGAGCAGTACTTC. It yields the protein CASRGGSYEQYF. J is TRBJ2-7 and V is TRBV7-9; D is possibly TRBD2 (5 bases). Germline loops: CDR1 SEHNR, CDR2 FQNEAQ (reference sequence). This CDR3 has 12 residues. Between the trimmed V and J ends, which lost 6 bases and 3 bases, there was a span of 9 bases.

This chain connects TRBV18 to TRBJ2-2, with D hard to call. Trimming took off 6 bases at V and 8 bases at J, with 13 bases between the two ends. This CDR3 contains 13 residues. Germline CDR1 and CDR2: KGHSH and LQKENI. The DNA of the CDR3 is TGTGCCAGCTCCACCAAGGGAAAGGGGGAGCTGTTTTTT. Translation: CASSTKGKGELFF. Full variable domain (remainder filled in from reference TRBV18 and TRBJ2-2): NAGVMQNPRHLVRRRGQEARLRCSPMKGHSHVYWYRQLPEEGLKFMVYLQKENIIDESGMPKERFSAEFPKEGPSILRIQQVVRGDSAAYFCASSTKGKGELFFGEGSRLTVL.

A single count supports this clone. This chain joins TRBV4-2 and TRBJ1-3, with a possible D match to TRBD1 (6 bases). Trimming took 7 bases from V and 0 from J, leaving 19 bases between them. This CDR3 spans 17 amino acids. CDR1 is LGHNA, CDR2 YNFKEQ, per germline. DNA for the CDR3: TGTGCCAGCACCGATCCGGGACATCCTAGCTCTGGAAACACCATATATTTT. This translates into CASTDPGHPSSGNTIYF.

This rearrangement joins TRBV7-2 to TRBJ1-3; D not resolved. Between the trimmed V and J ends, which lost 1 base and 0 bases, there was a span of 7 bases. Germline V lookup: CDR1 SGHTA, CDR2 FQGNSA. The CDR3 extends over 15 amino acids. For the CDR3, the DNA is TGTGCCAGCAGCTTAGATTACAGCTCTGGAAACACCATATATTTT. It codes for CASSLDYSSGNTIYF.

This clone was counted once. The rearrangement links TRBV7-3 to TRBJ2-5; unclear D gene. The V end lost 5 bases, the J end lost 2 bases, and 12 bases lay between the germline ends. Per germline, CDR1 SGHTA and CDR2 FQGTGA. The CDR3 length is 14 residues. The DNA for the CDR3 is TGTGCCAGCAGCCCCCAGGCGGCGCAAGAGACCCAGTACTTC. Its translation: CASSPQAAQETQYF.

The rearrangement links TRBV5-6 to TRBJ2-5; D may be TRBD1 (5 bases). This CDR3 has 17 amino acids. V lost 4 bases to trimming and J lost 5 bases, with 24 bases between them. Germline V gene lookup returns CDR1 SGHDT and CDR2 YYEEEE. As DNA, the CDR3 is TGTGCCAGCAGCCGTCTTTACGCGGACAACCTGTCGGAGACCCAGTACTTC. It encodes CASSRLYADNLSETQYF.